The 22 T cell receptor beta chains below were found in one sample sequenced in a study of T cell responses to AZD1222 COVID-19 vaccine. Profiling relied on immunoSEQ multiplex PCR, and the TCRdb table lists in-frame clones only, not all of them. The data hold about 120,000 clones, with roughly nine tenths observed a single time. The sample in question was peripheral blood, obtained on day 0 of AZD1222 vaccination. The receptors originated from an adult in good health.

The rearrangement links TRBV5-1 to TRBJ2-5; 7 bases are shared with TRBD1. J lost 2 bases, V lost 2 bases, and 9 bases had no gene match. The CDR3 extends over 16 amino acids. From germline, CDR1 is SGHRS and CDR2 YFSETQ. The CDR3 reads CASSLPLGTAQETQYF. CDR3 nucleotides: TGCGCCAGCAGCTTACCTCTAGGGACAGCGCAAGAGACCCAGTACTTC.

The chain recombines TRBV4-2 with TRBJ2-2; D not certain. Per germline, CDR1 LGHNA and CDR2 YNFKEQ. The CDR3 is 16 amino acids. Trimming took off 0 bases at V and 0 bases at J, with 8 bases between the two ends. The CDR3 here is CASSQEDQTNTGELFF. In DNA form, the CDR3 reads TGTGCCAGCAGCCAAGAGGACCAAACGAACACCGGGGAGCTGTTTTTT.

This chain links TRBV5-1 with TRBJ2-7; unclear D gene. V lost 0 bases to trimming and J lost 2 bases, with 9 bases between them. From germline, CDR1 is SGHRS and CDR2 YFSETQ. This CDR3 has 14 amino acids. CDR3 sequence reads: CASSLVVFPYEQYF. CDR3 sequence (DNA): TGCGCCAGCAGCTTGGTGGTGTTTCCCTACGAGCAGTACTTC.

About this clone itself: Other DNA sequences in this sample translate to the same CDR3. The chain couples TRBV6-2 or TRBV6-3 to TRBJ2-3; weak D call: TRBD1 (6 bases). Germline CDR1 reads MNHEY; CDR2 reads SVGEGT. V was shortened by 5 bases and J by 1 base, with 10 bases between the two germline ends. The length of the CDR3 is 14 residues. CDR3 nucleotides: TGTGCCAGCAGTACCCGGACAGGCACAGATACGCAGTATTTT. Amino acids: CASSTRTGTDTQYF.

This clone was detected a few times. The genes are TRBV3-1 (or the pseudogene TRBV3-2) and TRBJ2-4, with D perhaps TRBD1 (5 bases). V gave up 0 bases and J gave up 2 bases, with 14 bases separating them. CDR1 and CDR2 from the germline V gene are LGHDT and YNNKEL (reference sequence). This CDR3 is 17 amino acids long. The CDR3 region is CASSQDGAPVPKNIQYF. As DNA, the CDR3 is TGTGCCAGCAGCCAAGATGGGGCGCCCGTGCCCAAAAACATTCAGTACTTC.

The chain has TRBV5-4 and TRBJ1-4; no definite D call. The CDR3 loop spans 16 amino acids. The V end lost 1 base, the J end lost 3 bases, and 13 bases lay between the germline ends. Germline values: CDR1 SGHNT, CDR2 YYREEE (reference sequence). CDR3 DNA: TGTGCCAGCAGCTTGTATGCGCAGCCACCTAATGAAAAACTGTTTTTT. Its translation: CASSLYAQPPNEKLFF.

The chain carries TRBV5-1 and TRBJ2-1, with 14 nucleotides matching TRBD2. Germline CDR1 reads SGHRS; CDR2 reads YFSETQ. The CDR3 length is 16 residues. The V and J ends lost 3 bases and 8 bases, in that order; junction bases with no gene match: 7. The DNA of the CDR3 is TGCGCCAGCAGCTGGTTGACTAGCGGGAGGGCCGATGAGCAGTTCTTC. The encoded protein is CASSWLTSGRADEQFF.

The chain combines TRBV12-3 or TRBV12-4 with TRBJ1-1; no clear D gene. V lost 6 bases and J 2 bases, leaving 10 bases between the germline ends. This CDR3 is built from 13 residues. The CDR3 DNA is TGTGCCAGCAGCTCCCACACTAACACTGAAGCTTTCTTT. Its translation is CASSSHTNTEAFF.

V gene TRBV2 combines with J gene TRBJ1-1; D remains ambiguous. This CDR3 contains 14 residues. Germline CDR1 reads SNHLY; CDR2 reads FYNNEI. Trimming took off 5 bases at V and 2 bases at J, with 12 bases between the two ends. The CDR3 protein is CASSYKGSNTEAFF. For the CDR3, the DNA is TGTGCCAGCAGTTACAAAGGTTCCAACACTGAAGCTTTCTTT.

The chain carries TRBV18 and TRBJ2-6; TRBD2 is a possible D gene (5 bases). Trimming took off 5 bases at V and 0 bases at J, with 17 bases between the two ends. Germline V gives CDR1 KGHSH, CDR2 LQKENI. CDR3 length: 18 amino acids. The CDR3 sequence is CASSSSREQSSGANVLTF. The DNA for the CDR3 is TGTGCCAGCTCATCCTCGAGGGAGCAGTCCTCTGGGGCCAACGTCCTGACTTTC.

Here the CDR3 DNA reads TGTGCCAGCAGCCAAGGAGGGACCTATGGCTACACCTTC. As protein: CASSQGGTYGYTF. This chain uses TRBV14 with TRBJ1-2; D perhaps matches TRBD1 (5 bases). In germline, CDR1 is SGHDN, CDR2 FVKESK. V shed 1 base and J shed 4 bases, with 7 bases lying between them. The CDR3 sequence is 13 residues long.

This clone was recorded only once. This chain connects TRBV7-9 to TRBJ1-6, with D unclear. Trimming removed 0 bases from V and 10 bases from J, with 4 bases in between. CDR1 SEHNR and CDR2 FQNEAQ come from the germline V gene (reference sequence). The length of the CDR3 is 12 residues. CDR3 residues: CASSLANSPLHF. CDR3 sequence (DNA): TGTGCCAGCAGCTTAGCGAACTCACCCCTCCACTTT.

The V gene is TRBV10-3, the J gene TRBJ2-3; 7 bases are a match to TRBD2. This CDR3 spans 16 amino acids. The germline CDR1 and CDR2 sequences are ENHRY and SYGVKD. V lost 10 bases, J lost 3 bases, and 16 bases stayed unmatched. The CDR3 loop is CATKPAGTTRTDTQYF. The DNA of the CDR3 is TGTGCCACAAAACCGGCCGGGACTACACGGACAGATACGCAGTATTTT.

The chain carries TRBV18 and TRBJ2-5, with 11 bases aligning to TRBD2. The V segment lost 2 bases and the J segment 9 bases; nucleotides outside the gene matches: 11. The length of the CDR3 is 16 residues. CDR1 and CDR2 (germline): KGHSH, LQKENI. The DNA of the CDR3 is TGTGCCAGCTCACCAGAGTCACCCACTAGCGGGAGTCCCCAGTACTTC. This sequence encodes CASSPESPTSGSPQYF.

This chain joins TRBV11-2 and TRBJ2-1; D may correspond to TRBD1 or TRBD2 (6 bases each). The CDR3 contains 15 residues. V dropped 5 bases and J dropped 6 bases, with 17 bases sitting between them. Germline V gene sequence: CDR1 SGHAT, CDR2 FQNNGV. CDR3 sequence reads: CASSPIADSSNEQFF. CDR3 nucleotides: TGTGCCAGCAGCCCTATAGCGGACAGTTCCAATGAGCAGTTCTTC. Combining the CDR3 with reference TRBV11-2 and TRBJ2-1 gives the whole variable domain EAGVAQSPRYKIIEKRQSVAFWCNPISGHATLYWYQQILGQGPKLLIQFQNNGVVDDSQLPKDRFSAERLKGVDSTLKIQPAKLEDSAVYLCASSPIADSSNEQFFGPGTRLTVL.

The chain couples TRBV10-3 to TRBJ2-2; tentative D call: TRBD1 (6 bases). CDR3 length: 16 amino acids. Germline V lookup: CDR1 ENHRY, CDR2 SYGVKD. V dropped 2 bases and J dropped 0 bases, with 10 bases sitting between them. CDR3 nucleotide sequence: TGTGCCATCAGTGAGCCCGGACAGTCGAACACCGGGGAGCTGTTTTTT. Amino acid sequence: CAISEPGQSNTGELFF.

This clone was seen just once. The V and J genes are TRBV19 and TRBJ1-1, with TRBD1 identical over 8 bases. The CDR3 totals 18 residues. Germline CDR1 and CDR2: LNHDA and SQIVND (reference sequence). The junction had 16 bases not matched to a gene; V was cut back by 5 bases and J by 2 bases. CDR3 bases: TGTGCCAGTAGTGTAGGGACAGGACAGGGTATGATAAACACTGAAGCTTTCTTT. It yields the protein CASSVGTGQGMINTEAFF.

The J gene is TRBJ1-6, the V gene TRBV6-5, with 9 positions matching TRBD1. The CDR3 loop spans 13 amino acids. Germline V gene sequence: CDR1 MNHEY, CDR2 SVGAGI. After removal of 8 bases from V and 6 bases from J, the junction contained 2 bases not matched to a gene. Here the CDR3 reads CASLDRGNSPLHF. The CDR3 nucleotides are TGTGCCAGCCTGGACAGGGGTAATTCACCCCTCCACTTT.

The chain joins TRBV7-9 to TRBJ2-3; 10 nucleotides align to TRBD2. Per germline, CDR1 SEHNR and CDR2 FQNEAQ (reference sequence). The ends lost 2 bases at V and 2 bases at J; junction bases unmatched: 7. The CDR3 extends over 17 amino acids. The CDR3 DNA reads TGTGCCAGCAGCTTAATGATAGCGGGGGGCTCCACAGATACGCAGTATTTT. This sequence encodes CASSLMIAGGSTDTQYF.

The V gene is TRBV19, the J gene TRBJ1-2, with D possibly TRBD1 on 5 matching bases. Germline CDR1 is LNHDA and CDR2 is SQIVND (reference sequence). This CDR3 region has 14 residues. Trimming shortened V by 5 bases and J by 3 bases, and 13 bases separated the two germline ends. CDR3 nucleotides: TGTGCCAGTAGTGAGGCGGGACGCCACTATGGCTACACCTTC. Its protein product is CASSEAGRHYGYTF.

The rearrangement joins TRBV10-1 to TRBJ1-1, with a weak D call TRBD1 (5 bases). Germline V gives CDR1 WNHNN, CDR2 SYGVQD (reference sequence). Trimming cost V 5 bases and J 0 bases, with 7 bases left between them. The CDR3 runs 13 residues. DNA for the CDR3: TGCGCCAGCAGTCAGGGTCTGAACACTGAAGCTTTCTTT. Its translation: CASSQGLNTEAFF.

The V gene is TRBV11-2, the J gene TRBJ2-7; possible D gene TRBD2, 5 bases. CDR3 length: 14 residues. The V and J ends lost 2 bases and 2 bases respectively, with 10 bases between them. CDR1 is SGHAT, CDR2 FQNNGV, per germline. The CDR3 DNA reads as TGTGCCAGCAGCTTAAGGCGGGTTACCTACGAGCAGTACTTC. Translation gives CASSLRRVTYEQYF. Filled out from reference TRBV11-2 and TRBJ2-7, the complete variable domain reads EAGVAQSPRYKIIEKRQSVAFWCNPISGHATLYWYQQILGQGPKLLIQFQNNGVVDDSQLPKDRFSAERLKGVDSTLKIQPAKLEDSAVYLCASSLRRVTYEQYFGPGTRLTVT.